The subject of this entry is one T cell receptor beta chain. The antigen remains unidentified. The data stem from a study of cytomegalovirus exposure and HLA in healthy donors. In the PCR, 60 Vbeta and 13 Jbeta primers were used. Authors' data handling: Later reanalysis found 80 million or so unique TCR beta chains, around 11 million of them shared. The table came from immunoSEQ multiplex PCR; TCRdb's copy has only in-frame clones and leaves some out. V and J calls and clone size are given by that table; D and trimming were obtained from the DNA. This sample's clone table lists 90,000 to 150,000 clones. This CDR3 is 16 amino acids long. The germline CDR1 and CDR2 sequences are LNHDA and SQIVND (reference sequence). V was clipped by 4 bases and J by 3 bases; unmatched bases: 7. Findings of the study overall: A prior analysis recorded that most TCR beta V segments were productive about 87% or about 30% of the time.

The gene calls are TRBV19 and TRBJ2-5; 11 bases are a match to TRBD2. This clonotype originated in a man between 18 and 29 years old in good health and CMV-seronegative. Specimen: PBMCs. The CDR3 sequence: CASSTITSGGKETQYF. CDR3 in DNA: TGTGCCAGTAGTACAATTACTAGCGGGGGTAAAGAGACCCAGTACTTC.